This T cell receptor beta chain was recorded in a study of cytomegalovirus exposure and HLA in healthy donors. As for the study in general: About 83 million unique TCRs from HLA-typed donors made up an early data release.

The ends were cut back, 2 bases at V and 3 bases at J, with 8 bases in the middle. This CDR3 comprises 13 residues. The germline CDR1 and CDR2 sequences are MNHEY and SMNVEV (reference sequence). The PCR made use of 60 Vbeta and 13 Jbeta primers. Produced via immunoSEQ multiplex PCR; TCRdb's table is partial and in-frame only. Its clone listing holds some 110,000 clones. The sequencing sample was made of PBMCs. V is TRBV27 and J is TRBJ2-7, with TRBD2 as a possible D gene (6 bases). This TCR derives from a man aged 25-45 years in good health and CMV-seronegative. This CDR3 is CASSLAGSYEQYF. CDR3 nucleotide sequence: TGTGCCAGCAGTTTAGCGGGGAGCTACGAGCAGTACTTC.